One TCR beta chain is described in this entry. This sample is part of a study of blood T cell repertoires in COVID-19. The wider study: The study drew acute and convalescent COVID-19 samples from the United States, Italy and Spain. T cells, B-cell-depleted T cells, or PBMCs provided the cDNA or gDNA that served as material.

Germline-derived CDR1 and CDR2 are SGHNT and YYREEE (reference sequence). V shed 0 bases, J shed 7 bases, and the junction held 6 bases outside the gene matches. The CDR3 is 16 amino acids. As processed by the authors: Scientists estimated how many nucleated cells there were by amplifying reference gene primers. Data came from immunoSEQ multiplex PCR; TCRdb stores just in-frame clones and leaves some out. V and J calls and clone size are as listed in that table; D and trimming were resolved from the DNA. The sample holds roughly 140,000 clones, 70% to 85% seen once. Sequences were obtained from peripheral blood. This chain joins TRBV5-4 and TRBJ1-6, with TRBD1 matching 8 bases. This clonotype was sampled from a human donor in a cohort sampled during active COVID-19. CDR3 sequence: CASSLASGGRNSPLHF. In DNA, the CDR3 is TGTGCCAGCAGCTTGGCGTCAGGGGGCAGAAATTCACCCCTCCACTTT.